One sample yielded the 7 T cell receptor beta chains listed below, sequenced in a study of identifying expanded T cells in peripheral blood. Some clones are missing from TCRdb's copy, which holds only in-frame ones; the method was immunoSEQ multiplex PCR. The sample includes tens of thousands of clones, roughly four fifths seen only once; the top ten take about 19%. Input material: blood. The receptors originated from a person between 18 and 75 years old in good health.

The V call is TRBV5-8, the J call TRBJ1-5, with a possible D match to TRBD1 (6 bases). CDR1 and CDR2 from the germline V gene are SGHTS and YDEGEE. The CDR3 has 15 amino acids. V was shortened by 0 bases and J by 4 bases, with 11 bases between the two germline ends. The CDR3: CASSLGGQKNQPQHF. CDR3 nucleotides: TGTGCCAGCAGCTTGGGTGGACAGAAGAATCAGCCCCAGCATTTT.

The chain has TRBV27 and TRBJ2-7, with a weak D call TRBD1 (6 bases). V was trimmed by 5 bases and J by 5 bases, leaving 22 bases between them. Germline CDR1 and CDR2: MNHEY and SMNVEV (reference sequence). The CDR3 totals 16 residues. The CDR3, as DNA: TGTGCCAGCAGTGTCTACTCAGGGGCGCGTATGGACGAGCAGTACTTC. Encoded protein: CASSVYSGARMDEQYF.

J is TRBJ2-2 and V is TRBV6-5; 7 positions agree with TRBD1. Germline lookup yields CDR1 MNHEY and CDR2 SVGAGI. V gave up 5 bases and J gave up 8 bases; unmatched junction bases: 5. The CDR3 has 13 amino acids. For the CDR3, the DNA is TGTGCCAGCAGTCAAGACAGGGTGGGGGAGCTGTTTTTT. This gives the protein CASSQDRVGELFF.

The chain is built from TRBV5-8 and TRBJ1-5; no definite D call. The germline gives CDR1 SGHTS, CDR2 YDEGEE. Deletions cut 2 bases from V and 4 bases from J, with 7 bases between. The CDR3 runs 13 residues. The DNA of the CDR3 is TGTGCCAGCAGCTTTAGCTCAAATCAGCCCCAGCATTTT. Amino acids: CASSFSSNQPQHF. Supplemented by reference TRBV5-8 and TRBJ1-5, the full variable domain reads EAGVTQSPTHLIKTRGQQATLRCSPISGHTSVYWYQQALGLGLQFLLWYDEGEERNRGNFPPRFSGRQFPNYSSELNVNALELEDSALYLCASSFSSNQPQHFGDGTRLSIL.

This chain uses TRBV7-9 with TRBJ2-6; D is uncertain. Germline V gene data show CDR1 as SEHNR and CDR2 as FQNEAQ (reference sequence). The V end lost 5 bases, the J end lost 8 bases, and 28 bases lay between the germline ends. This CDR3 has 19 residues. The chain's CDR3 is CASSRKSGISADSTNVLTF. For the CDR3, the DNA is TGTGCCAGCAGCCGCAAGAGTGGTATCTCGGCTGACTCGACCAACGTCCTGACTTTC.

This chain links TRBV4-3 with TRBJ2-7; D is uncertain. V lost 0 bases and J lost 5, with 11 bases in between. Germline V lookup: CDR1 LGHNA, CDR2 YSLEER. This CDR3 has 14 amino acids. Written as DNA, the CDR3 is TGCGCCAGCAGCCAAGACCTCTATTGGGACGAGCAGTACTTC. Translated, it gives CASSQDLYWDEQYF.

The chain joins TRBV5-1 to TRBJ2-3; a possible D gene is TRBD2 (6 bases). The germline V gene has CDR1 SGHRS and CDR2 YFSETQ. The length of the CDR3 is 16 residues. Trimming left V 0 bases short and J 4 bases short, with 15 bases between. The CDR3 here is CASSLASGSFADTQYF. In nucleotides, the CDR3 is TGCGCCAGCAGCTTGGCCTCCGGGAGCTTTGCAGATACGCAGTATTTT.